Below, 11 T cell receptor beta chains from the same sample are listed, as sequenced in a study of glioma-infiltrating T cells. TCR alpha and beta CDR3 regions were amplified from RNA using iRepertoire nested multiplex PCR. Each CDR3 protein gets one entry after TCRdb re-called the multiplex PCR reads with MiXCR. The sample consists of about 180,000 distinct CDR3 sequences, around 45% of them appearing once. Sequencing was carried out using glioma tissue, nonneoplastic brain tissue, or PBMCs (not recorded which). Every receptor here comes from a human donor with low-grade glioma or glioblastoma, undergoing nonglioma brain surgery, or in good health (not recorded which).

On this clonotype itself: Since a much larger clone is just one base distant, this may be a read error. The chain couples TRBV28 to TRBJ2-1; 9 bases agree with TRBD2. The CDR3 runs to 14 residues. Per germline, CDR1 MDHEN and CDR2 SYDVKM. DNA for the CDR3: TGTGTCAGCAGTTTATCCCGGACTAGCGACGAGCAGTTCTTC. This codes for CVSSLSRTSDEQFF.

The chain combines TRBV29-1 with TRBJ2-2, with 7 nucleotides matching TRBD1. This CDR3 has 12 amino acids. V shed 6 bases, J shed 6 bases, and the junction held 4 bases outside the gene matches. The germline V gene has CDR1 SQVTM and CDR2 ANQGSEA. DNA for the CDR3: TGCAGCGTGGGACAGCGGCCCGGGGAGCTGTTTTTT. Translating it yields CSVGQRPGELFF.

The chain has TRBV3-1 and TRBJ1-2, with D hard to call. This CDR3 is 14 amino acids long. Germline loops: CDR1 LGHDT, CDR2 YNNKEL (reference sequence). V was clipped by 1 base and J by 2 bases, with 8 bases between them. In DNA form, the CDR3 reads TGTGCCAGCAGCCAAGGCAGGCGGAACTATGGCTACACCTTC. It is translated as CASSQGRRNYGYTF.

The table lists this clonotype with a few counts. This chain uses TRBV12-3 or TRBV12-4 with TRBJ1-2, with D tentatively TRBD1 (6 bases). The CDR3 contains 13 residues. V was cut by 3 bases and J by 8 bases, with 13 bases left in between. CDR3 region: CASSFGGRGGYTF. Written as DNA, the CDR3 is TGTGCCAGCAGTTTTGGGGGCCGAGGAGGCTACACCTTC.

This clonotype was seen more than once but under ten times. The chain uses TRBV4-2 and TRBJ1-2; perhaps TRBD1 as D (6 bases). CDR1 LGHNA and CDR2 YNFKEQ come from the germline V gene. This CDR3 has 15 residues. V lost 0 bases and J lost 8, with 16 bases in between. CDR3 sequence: CASSQELSWGLGYTF. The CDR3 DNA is TGTGCCAGCAGCCAAGAGCTCTCATGGGGGCTCGGCTACACCTTC.

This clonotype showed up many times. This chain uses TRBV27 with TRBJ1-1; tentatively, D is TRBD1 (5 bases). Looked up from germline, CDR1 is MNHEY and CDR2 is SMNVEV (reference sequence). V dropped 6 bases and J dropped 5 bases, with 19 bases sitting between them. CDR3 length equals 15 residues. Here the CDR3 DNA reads TGTGCCAGCAGCTCCCTCGCCGGGGCAGTGACTGAAGCTTTCTTT. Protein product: CASSSLAGAVTEAFF.

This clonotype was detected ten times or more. DNA for the CDR3: TGCAGTGCAGACGCCTCTGGGCTAGTTGGTATAGGAGATACGCAGTATTTT. Its translation: CSADASGLVGIGDTQYF. This sequence joins TRBV20-1 and TRBJ2-3; D gene unclear. Trimming cost V 6 bases and J 5 bases, with 27 bases left between them. The CDR3 totals 17 residues. Germline values: CDR1 DFQATT, CDR2 SNEGSKA (reference sequence).

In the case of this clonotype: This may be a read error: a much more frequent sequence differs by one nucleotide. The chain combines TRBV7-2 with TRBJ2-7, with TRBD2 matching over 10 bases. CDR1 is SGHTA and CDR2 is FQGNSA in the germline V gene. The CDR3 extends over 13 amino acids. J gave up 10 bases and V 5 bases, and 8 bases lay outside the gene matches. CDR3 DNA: TGTGCCAGCAGCACACTAGCGGGAATCGATCAGTACTTC. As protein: CASSTLAGIDQYF.

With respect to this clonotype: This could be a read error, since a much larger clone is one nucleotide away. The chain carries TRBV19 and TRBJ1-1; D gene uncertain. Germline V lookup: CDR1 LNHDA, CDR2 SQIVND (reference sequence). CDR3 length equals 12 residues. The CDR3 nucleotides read TGTGCCAGTAGGGCAACCTACACTGAACCTTTCTTT. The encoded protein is CASRATYTEPFF.

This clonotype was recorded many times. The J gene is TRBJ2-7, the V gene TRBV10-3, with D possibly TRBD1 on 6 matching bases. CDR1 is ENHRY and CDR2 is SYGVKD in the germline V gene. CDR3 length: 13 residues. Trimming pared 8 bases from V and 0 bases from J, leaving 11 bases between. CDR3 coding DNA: TGTGCCATCCGAAGGGACACCTCCTACGAGCAGTACTTC. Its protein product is CAIRRDTSYEQYF.

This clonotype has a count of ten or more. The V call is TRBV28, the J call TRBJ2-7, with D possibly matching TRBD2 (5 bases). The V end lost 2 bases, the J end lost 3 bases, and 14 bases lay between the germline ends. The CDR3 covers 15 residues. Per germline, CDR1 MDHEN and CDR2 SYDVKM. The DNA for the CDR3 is TGTGCCAGCAGTTTAGGTGGAGGCCTCCTCTACGAGCAGTACTTC. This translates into CASSLGGGLLYEQYF.